This T cell receptor beta chain was obtained from a study of cytomegalovirus exposure and HLA in healthy donors. Study-wide results and limits: Immune exposure was documented only through CMV serostatus. In a later analysis, at a false discovery rate of 0.05, roughly 16,000 TCR beta sequences matched HLA alleles.

This PCR relied on a set of 60 Vbeta primers and 13 Jbeta primers. Under the authors' procedure: About 12 million of 75 million to 85 million unique TCR beta chains were shared, per a later count. Some clones are missing from TCRdb's copy, which holds only in-frame ones; the method was immunoSEQ multiplex PCR. V and J calls and clone size are given by that table; D and trimming were obtained from the DNA. The table has around 140,000 clones, around 77% seen once. Turning to this clone: The antigen is unknown.

This sequence was found in a woman aged 55-69 years in good health and CMV-seronegative. Source material: PBMCs.

The chain's CDR3 is CASSSGLAETQYF. The CDR3 DNA follows: TGTGCCAGCAGCTCGGGACTAGCGGAGACCCAGTACTTC. This sequence joins TRBV5-6 and TRBJ2-5; 10 nucleotides line up with TRBD2. This CDR3 comprises 13 residues. Trimming at V came to 3 bases and at J to 5 bases, leaving 1 base not matched to a gene. Per the germline V gene, CDR1 is SGHDT and CDR2 is YYEEEE.